The rows below give T cell receptor beta chains drawn from one sample of a study of blood T cell repertoires in COVID-19. Sequencing was performed with immunoSEQ multiplex PCR; in TCRdb, only in-frame clones are kept and a portion is missing. The data hold roughly 250,000 clones, with approximately 84% observed a single time. Source material: peripheral blood. Source of these receptors: a human donor in a cohort sampled during active COVID-19. CDR3s include the opening cysteine and the closing phenylalanine or tryptophan.

V: TRBV4-2; length: 14; J: TRBJ1-1; CDR3: CASSPGQTDTEAFF
V: TRBV5-1; length: 13; J: TRBJ2-7; CDR3: CASSLESVYEQYF
V: TRBV4-2; length: 15; J: TRBJ2-7; CDR3: CASSQAQGVSYEQYF
V: TRBV25-1; length: 14; J: TRBJ2-7; CDR3: CASSEWSGAHEQYF
V: TRBV29-1; length: 12; J: TRBJ2-5; CDR3: CSVKQGQETQYF
V: TRBV11-1; length: 15; J: TRBJ1-2; CDR3: CASSLTGQGYYGYTF
V: TRBV27; length: 15; J: TRBJ1-1; CDR3: CASSLGPRGRTEAFF
V: TRBV5-1; length: 14; J: TRBJ2-2; CDR3: CASSLRAGDGELFF
V: TRBV2; length: 13; J: TRBJ2-7; CDR3: CASSENRGPEQYF
V: TRBV5-1; length: 16; J: TRBJ2-2; CDR3: CASSERQGINTGELFF
V: TRBV5-1; length: 15; J: TRBJ2-7; CDR3: CASSFTSGAGDEQYF
V: TRBV7-9; length: 15; J: TRBJ2-5; CDR3: CASSTMTGGRETQYF
V: TRBV5-1; length: 12; J: TRBJ2-1; CDR3: CASSQDSSEQFF
V: TRBV6-1; length: 15; J: TRBJ2-3; CDR3: CASSELAGGPDTQYF
V: TRBV19; length: 15; J: TRBJ2-6; CDR3: CASSPRSRTANVLTF
V: TRBV3-1/TRBV3-2; length: 15; J: TRBJ1-1; CDR3: CASSPTGGGNTEAFF
V: TRBV7-8; length: 13; J: TRBJ2-7; CDR3: CASSFGGSHEQYF
V: TRBV29-1; length: 15; J: TRBJ2-3; CDR3: CSHSKRQGSTDTQYF
V: TRBV6-2/TRBV6-3; length: 16; J: TRBJ1-3; CDR3: CASSYLSGDSGNTIYF
V: TRBV5-1; length: 14; J: TRBJ1-3; CDR3: CASSLESGGHTIYF
V: TRBV6-5; length: 13; J: TRBJ1-5; CDR3: CASTFQGYMPQHF
V: TRBV10-2; length: 14; J: TRBJ2-2; CDR3: CASSVGDNTGELFF
V: TRBV28; length: 14; J: TRBJ1-2; CDR3: CASSLGRANYGYTF
V: TRBV9; length: 16; J: TRBJ1-2; CDR3: CASSPNPRQGDYGYTF
V: TRBV9; length: 13; J: TRBJ1-6; CDR3: CASSGTRDRPLHF
V: TRBV15; length: 16; J: TRBJ2-2; CDR3: CATSRGLAENTGELFF
V: TRBV5-6; length: 14; J: TRBJ2-2; CDR3: CASSRRMSTGELFF
V: TRBV7-2; length: 17; J: TRBJ1-3; CDR3: CASSLATLSGTGNTIYF
V: TRBV7-6; length: 16; J: TRBJ2-3; CDR3: CASSLNPAGGLDTQYF
V: TRBV5-1; length: 14; J: TRBJ2-3; CDR3: CASSDGGRGDTQYF
V: TRBV15; length: 18; J: TRBJ2-1; CDR3: CATSRDMRTSGSSDEQFF
V: TRBV6-5; length: 14; J: TRBJ2-7; CDR3: CASALGHPPYEQYF
V: TRBV19; length: 18; J: TRBJ2-1; CDR3: CASSVGLAGATSYNEQFF
V: TRBV5-4; length: 16; J: TRBJ2-5; CDR3: CASSGGSGGAEETQYF
V: TRBV19; length: 14; J: TRBJ1-1; CDR3: CASSTREPNTEAFF
V: TRBV30; length: 16; J: TRBJ2-3; CDR3: CAWSAIRLADTDTQYF
V: TRBV28; length: 14; J: TRBJ2-2; CDR3: CASRALERTGELFF
V: TRBV19; length: 12; J: TRBJ2-4; CDR3: CASSFASNIQYF
V: TRBV28; length: 12; J: TRBJ1-2; CDR3: CASRETGYGYTF
V: TRBV5-5; length: 15; J: TRBJ2-2; CDR3: CASSLGSGIGGELFF
V: TRBV2; length: 16; J: TRBJ2-3; CDR3: CASSRFWSGKTDTQYF
V: TRBV27; length: 13; J: TRBJ2-2; CDR3: CASSSANTGELFF
V: TRBV5-8; length: 14; J: TRBJ2-5; CDR3: CASSPSGLQETQYF
V: TRBV28; length: 15; J: TRBJ2-7; CDR3: CASSTPRDNLPEQYF
V: TRBV20-1; length: 11; J: TRBJ1-2; CDR3: CSATEGQRYTF
V: TRBV10-2; length: 18; J: TRBJ2-3; CDR3: CASSESLPGAGGRDTQYF
V: TRBV4-1; length: 16; J: TRBJ2-3; CDR3: CASDQYRGLSTDTQYF
V: TRBV7-2; length: 15; J: TRBJ2-7; CDR3: CASSSTSGGAYEQYF
V: TRBV6-2/TRBV6-3; length: 15; J: TRBJ2-3; CDR3: CASRPLAGGRDTQYF
V: TRBV5-1; length: 14; J: TRBJ2-4; CDR3: CASSDPYRKNIQYF
V: TRBV27; length: 15; J: TRBJ1-6; CDR3: CASSSWDSLGSPLHF
V: TRBV7-9; length: 15; J: TRBJ2-5; CDR3: CASSSWTSGQETQYF
V: TRBV7-7; length: 16; J: TRBJ2-1; CDR3: CASSPTTSGGNNEQFF
V: TRBV7-6; length: 16; J: TRBJ2-1; CDR3: CASQLRAGWTYNEQFF
V: TRBV29-1; length: 14; J: TRBJ1-1; CDR3: CSVTRYEVNTEAFF
V: TRBV2; length: 14; J: TRBJ2-2; CDR3: CASRYRASTGELFF
V: TRBV19; length: 15; J: TRBJ1-5; CDR3: CASSGGQGRNQPQHF
V: TRBV18; length: 13; J: TRBJ2-3; CDR3: CASSRDRTDTQYF
V: TRBV5-1; length: 17; J: TRBJ2-7; CDR3: CASSLAPTGVNSYEQYF
V: TRBV7-2; length: 19; J: TRBJ1-6; CDR3: CASSLNSRHSRGYNSPLHF